This entry describes one T cell receptor beta chain. The antigen remains unidentified. This specimen comes from a study of cytomegalovirus exposure and HLA in healthy donors. This CDR3 comprises 15 residues. Germline CDR1 WSHSY, CDR2 SAAADI. Trimming at V came to 4 bases and at J to 0 bases, leaving 3 bases not matched to a gene. Overall study results and limits: Analyzed later, most CMV-associated TCR beta chains appeared HLA-restricted. TCR beta V segments were, for the most part, productive about 87% or about 30% of the time in an earlier analysis. A reported reduction in N-insertions relative to the roughly 670-donor mean was seen in an Asian-associated ancestry cluster in a later analysis.

Primers included in the PCR were 60 Vbeta and 13 Jbeta primers. Some clones are missing from TCRdb's copy, which holds only in-frame ones; the method was immunoSEQ multiplex PCR. The sample includes about 130,000 clones, approximately 85% of them seen just once. The sequenced sample consisted of PBMCs. This TCR came from a woman aged 25 to 39 in good health and CMV-seropositive. J is TRBJ2-1 and V is TRBV10-2, with 7 bases lining up with TRBD2. The CDR3 nucleotides read TGCGCCAGCAGTGGGGGCGGGAGCTCCTACAATGAGCAGTTCTTC. This sequence encodes CASSGGGSSYNEQFF.